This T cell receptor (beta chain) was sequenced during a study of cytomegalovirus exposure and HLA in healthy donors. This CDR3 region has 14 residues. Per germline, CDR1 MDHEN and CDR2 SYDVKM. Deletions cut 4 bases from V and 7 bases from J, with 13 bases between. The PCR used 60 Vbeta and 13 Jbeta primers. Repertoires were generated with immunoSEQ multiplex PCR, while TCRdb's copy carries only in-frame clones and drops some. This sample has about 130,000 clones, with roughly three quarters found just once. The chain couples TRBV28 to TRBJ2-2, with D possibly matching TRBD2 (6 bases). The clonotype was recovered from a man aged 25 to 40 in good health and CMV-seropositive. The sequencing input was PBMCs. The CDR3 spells CASSSVSSGGELFF. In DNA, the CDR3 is TGTGCCAGCAGTTCCGTGAGTAGCGGCGGGGAGCTGTTTTTT.